The clone carrying this TCR beta chain has ten or more counts. Antigen: not known. The time point here: pre-sensitization, week 0. Treatment given: therapeutic diphenylcyclopropenone sensitization with weekly scalp DPC. These data come from a study of human T cells and chemical hapten exposure. General study findings and limits: Counts of TCRs expanded at PT1 correlated positively with patch test score.

V shed 6 bases and J shed 5 bases, with 16 bases lying between them. Germline V gene lookup returns CDR1 MRHNA and CDR2 SNTAGT. This CDR3 spans 14 amino acids. TCRdb itself ran the RACE reads through MiXCR, one entry per CDR3 protein. Here the sample spans under 300,000 distinct CDR3 sequences, 7% to 10% being singletons. The TCR originated in a woman in her thirties or forties with alopecia areata. Some clones in this sample may be carry-over from other donors' samples. This sample comprised whole blood, obtained in connection with sensitization to the hapten diphenylcyclopropenone (DPC). The rearrangement uses TRBV6-4 and TRBJ2-5; D is unresolved. The CDR3 region has the DNA TGTGCCAGCAGGGGGTCCCAACGTCCGGAGACCCAGTACTTC. Amino acids: CASRGSQRPETQYF.